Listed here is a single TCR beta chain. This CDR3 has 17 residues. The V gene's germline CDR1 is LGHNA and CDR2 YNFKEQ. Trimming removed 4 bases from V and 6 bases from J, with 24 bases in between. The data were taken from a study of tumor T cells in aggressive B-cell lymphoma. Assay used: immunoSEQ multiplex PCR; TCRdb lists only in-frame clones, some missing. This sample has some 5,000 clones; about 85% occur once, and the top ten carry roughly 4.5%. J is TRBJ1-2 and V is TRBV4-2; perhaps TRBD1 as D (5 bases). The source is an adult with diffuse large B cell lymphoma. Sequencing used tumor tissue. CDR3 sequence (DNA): TGTGCCAGCAGCCGGGGTGTTGTACAGGTGAAGAAGAATGGCTACACCTTC. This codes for CASSRGVVQVKKNGYTF.